These 28 T cell receptor beta chains share one sample of origin, sequenced in a study of control samples from healthy donors and cancer patients. The assay was immunoSEQ multiplex PCR, and TCRdb's table has in-frame clones only and misses some. The sample records roughly 200,000 clones, about 94% being singletons. Sequenced material: blood. The receptors shown here come from a middle-aged man in good health.

The rearrangement uses TRBV18 and TRBJ1-1; 10 bases are shared with TRBD1. This CDR3 has 14 residues. In germline, CDR1 is KGHSH, CDR2 LQKENI. J was trimmed by 5 bases and V by 3 bases; bases with no gene match: 3. The CDR3 spells CASSPGTGVTEAFF. CDR3 coding DNA: TGTGCCAGCTCACCTGGGACAGGGGTGACTGAAGCTTTCTTT.

This chain joins TRBV6-5 and TRBJ1-1, with TRBD1 identical over 9 bases. Germline-derived CDR1 and CDR2 are MNHEY and SVGAGI. The CDR3 sequence is 14 residues long. J was trimmed by 4 bases and V by 6 bases; bases with no gene match: 6. Here the CDR3 reads CASSQTGGSTEAFF. The CDR3, as DNA: TGTGCCAGCAGCCAGACAGGGGGGTCCACTGAAGCTTTCTTT.

The chain has TRBV5-1 and TRBJ2-5; TRBD1 agrees at 9 bases. J lost 5 bases, V lost 5 bases, and 7 bases had no gene match. CDR3 size: 14 residues. CDR1 SGHRS and CDR2 YFSETQ come from the germline V gene. CDR3 DNA: TGCGCCAGCAGAGAACAGGGGGCGCGGGAGACCCAGTACTTC. Its translation is CASREQGARETQYF.

CDR3 in amino acids: CASSRSGGSNTEAFF. The CDR3 coding sequence is TGTGCCAGCAGCCGTTCCGGGGGGTCGAACACTGAAGCTTTCTTT. The chain joins TRBV7-2 to TRBJ1-1, with D possibly being TRBD1 (5 bases). V gave up 5 bases and J gave up 1 base, with 14 bases separating them. The germline gives CDR1 SGHTA, CDR2 FQGNSA. This CDR3 spans 15 amino acids.

This clone was counted between two and nine times. V usage is TRBV5-6 and J usage is TRBJ1-2, with 7 bases that match TRBD1. With 4 bases clipped from V and 4 bases from J, the junction kept 7 bases outside the gene matches. Germline CDR1 reads SGHDT; CDR2 reads YYEEEE. The CDR3 is 14 residues long. The CDR3 DNA is TGTGCCAGCAGCCCCCAGGGGGTTGGCTATGGCTACACCTTC. Its translation is CASSPQGVGYGYTF. The full variable domain, with the rest looked up from reference TRBV5-6 and TRBJ1-2, is DAGVTQSPTHLIKTRGQQVTLRCSPKSGHDTVSWYQQALGQGPQFIFQYYEEEERQRGNFPDRFSGHQFPNYSSELNVNALLLGDSALYLCASSPQGVGYGYTFGSGTRLTVV.

The V and J genes are TRBV9 and TRBJ2-5, with 8 bases matching TRBD2. Germline values: CDR1 SGDLS, CDR2 YYNGEE. The CDR3 is 15 residues long. The V segment lost 0 bases and the J segment 1 base; nucleotides outside the gene matches: 2. In DNA form, the CDR3 reads TGTGCCAGCAGCGTAGACGGGACTAGCCAAGAGACCCAGTACTTC. Encoded protein: CASSVDGTSQETQYF.

This clone was observed once. V is TRBV19 and J is TRBJ1-1; D may be TRBD1 (5 bases). V was trimmed by 8 bases and J by 0 bases, leaving 16 bases between them. CDR1 is LNHDA and CDR2 is SQIVND in the germline V gene (reference sequence). The CDR3 is 15 residues long. For the CDR3, the DNA is TGTGCCAGTTCCGGGACCCGGACCGTGAACACTGAAGCTTTCTTT. As protein: CASSGTRTVNTEAFF.

This clone is a singleton in its sample. The chain has TRBV2 and TRBJ1-1, with TRBD1 identical over 7 bases. The CDR3 totals 15 residues. After removal of 6 bases from V and 1 base from J, the junction contained 8 bases not matched to a gene. The germline CDR1 and CDR2 sequences are SNHLY and FYNNEI. As DNA, the CDR3 is TGTGCCAGCAGGGTTGACAGGGCTACGAACACTGAAGCTTTCTTT. Translation: CASRVDRATNTEAFF.

J is TRBJ2-5 and V is TRBV25-1; unclear D gene. The germline V gene has CDR1 MGHDK and CDR2 SYGVNS. With 5 bases removed from V and 3 bases from J, the gap between germline ends came to 7 bases. This CDR3 has 12 residues. The CDR3 sequence is CASSYVKETQYF. The CDR3 region has the DNA TGTGCCAGCAGTTACGTTAAAGAGACCCAGTACTTC.

The chain employs TRBV6-5 and TRBJ1-5; no definite D call. The CDR3 length is 14 residues. Germline lookup yields CDR1 MNHEY and CDR2 SVGAGI. Trimming took off 0 bases at V and 4 bases at J, with 7 bases between the two ends. The CDR3, as DNA: TGTGCCAGCAGTTACTCGATTGGTAATCAGCCCCAGCATTTT. It is translated as CASSYSIGNQPQHF.

The chain has TRBV7-2 and TRBJ2-3; the D gene could be TRBD1 or TRBD2 (6 bases each). The CDR3 runs to 11 residues. The germline V gene has CDR1 SGHTA and CDR2 FQGNSA. The germline V and J ends were trimmed by 5 bases and 10 bases, with 10 bases remaining between them. The CDR3 DNA reads TGTGCCAGCAGCCCGGGGGCGGCGCAGTATTTT. This codes for CASSPGAAQYF.

The CDR3 loop reads CAISEPDRSYEQYV. The CDR3 DNA reads TGTGCCATCAGTGAGCCGGACAGATCCTACGAGCAGTACGTC. The chain is built from TRBV10-3 and TRBJ2-7, with D possibly matching TRBD1 (6 bases). The ends were cut back, 2 bases at V and 1 base at J, with 9 bases in the middle. The length of the CDR3 is 14 residues. Germline V gene lookup returns CDR1 ENHRY and CDR2 SYGVKD.

The J gene is TRBJ2-3, the V gene TRBV27; 9 bases are a match to TRBD2. Unmatched junction bases numbered 6, after V lost 6 bases and J lost 2 bases. Germline V gene sequence: CDR1 MNHEY, CDR2 SMNVEV (reference sequence). The CDR3 runs to 15 residues. CDR3 coding DNA: TGTGCCAGCAGGGCGGGGGGGCATTTCACAGATACGCAGTATTTT. Amino acids: CASRAGGHFTDTQYF.

The rearrangement links TRBV7-2 to TRBJ1-4, with D hard to call. CDR1 is SGHTA, CDR2 FQGNSA, per germline. This CDR3 region has 16 residues. V dropped 2 bases and J dropped 8 bases, with 18 bases sitting between them. The CDR3 DNA reads as TGTGCCAGCAGCTTATATCCGGGCCGCTTTTCGGAAAAACTGTTTTTT. Translated: CASSLYPGRFSEKLFF.

The chain combines TRBV6-2 or TRBV6-3 with TRBJ2-6; D remains ambiguous. CDR1 MNHEY and CDR2 SVGEGT come from the germline V gene. The V and J ends lost 5 bases and 0 bases respectively, with 5 bases between them. This CDR3 is 14 amino acids long. The CDR3, as DNA: TGTGCCAGCAGTCGGATCTCTGGGGCCAACGTCCTGACTTTC. Protein product: CASSRISGANVLTF.

The V gene is TRBV4-1, the J gene TRBJ1-2, with 8 bases lining up with TRBD1. From germline, CDR1 is MGHRA and CDR2 YSYEKL. This CDR3 has 14 residues. Trimming removed 3 bases from V and 7 bases from J; junction bases left unmatched: 7. The CDR3 spells CASSHPGTGSGYTF. The CDR3 coding sequence is TGCGCCAGCAGCCACCCCGGGACAGGATCTGGCTACACCTTC.

V usage is TRBV5-1 and J usage is TRBJ2-2; D is unclear. V lost 2 bases, J lost 8 bases, and 10 bases lay in between. The CDR3 is made up of 13 amino acids. Germline CDR1 is SGHRS and CDR2 is YFSETQ. The CDR3 region is CASSLPLTGELFF. For the CDR3, the DNA is TGCGCCAGCAGCTTACCCTTAACTGGGGAGCTGTTTTTT.

The V call is TRBV25-1, the J call TRBJ1-4, with D perhaps TRBD1 (5 bases). The CDR3 runs to 14 residues. V was trimmed by 8 bases and J by 3 bases, leaving 13 bases between them. Germline-derived CDR1 and CDR2 are MGHDK and SYGVNS. The CDR3 DNA reads TGTGCCAGCTCCCTCGGACATTCTAATGAAAAACTGTTTTTT. Its protein is CASSLGHSNEKLFF.

V usage is TRBV11-2 and J usage is TRBJ2-5, with 9 bases identical to TRBD2. Germline V CDR1 and CDR2: SGHAT, FQNNGV. With 0 bases clipped from V and 2 bases from J, the junction kept 7 bases outside the gene matches. The CDR3 runs 17 residues. The CDR3 here is CASSLDGLAGTQETQYF. The DNA of the CDR3 is TGTGCCAGCAGCTTAGATGGCCTAGCGGGGACACAAGAGACCCAGTACTTC.

The chain has TRBV2 and TRBJ1-4; TRBD1 matches 7 bases. CDR3 size: 15 residues. Germline V lookup: CDR1 SNHLY, CDR2 FYNNEI. V was pared by 7 bases and J by 5 bases, with 10 bases of the junction left unmatched. The CDR3 coding sequence is TGTGCCAGCACCCAGACCGGGACAGAGAATGAAAAACTGTTTTTT. This translates into CASTQTGTENEKLFF.

The V gene is TRBV24-1, the J gene TRBJ1-1; D not resolved. The length of the CDR3 is 13 residues. Germline V gene data show CDR1 as KGHDR and CDR2 as SFDVKD. V was shortened by 8 bases and J by 2 bases, with 11 bases between the two germline ends. The CDR3 is CATKAASNTEAFF. As DNA, the CDR3 is TGTGCCACCAAGGCAGCCTCCAACACTGAAGCTTTCTTT.

The gene calls are TRBV28 and TRBJ1-3, with a weak D call TRBD1 (5 bases). Germline V gene sequence: CDR1 MDHEN, CDR2 SYDVKM. Trimming stripped 6 bases from V and 4 bases from J, with 13 bases between. The CDR3 loop spans 14 amino acids. The CDR3 reads CASREGTYGNTIYF. The CDR3, as DNA: TGTGCCAGCAGAGAGGGGACGTACGGAAACACCATATATTTT.

This chain connects TRBV5-1 to TRBJ1-5; D gene unclear. This CDR3 contains 15 residues. With 1 base removed from V and 5 bases from J, the gap between germline ends came to 13 bases. The germline gives CDR1 SGHRS, CDR2 YFSETQ. This chain's CDR3 is CASSLIVGTDQPQHF. CDR3 nucleotide sequence: TGCGCCAGCAGCTTGATTGTAGGTACAGATCAGCCCCAGCATTTT.

The genes are TRBV6-2 or TRBV6-3 and TRBJ2-5, with TRBD2 as a possible D gene (6 bases). The V and J ends lost 2 bases and 2 bases respectively, with 12 bases between them. Germline-derived CDR1 and CDR2 are MNHEY and SVGEGT. This CDR3 has 15 amino acids. The CDR3 DNA follows: TGTGCCAGCAGTTACCAGGGACTCTCACAAGAGACCCAGTACTTC. Translated: CASSYQGLSQETQYF.

J is TRBJ2-1 and V is TRBV5-4, with 7 bases matching TRBD1. CDR1 is SGHNT and CDR2 is YYREEE in the germline V gene (reference sequence). Losses at the gene ends were 0 bases for V and 9 bases for J; bases not matched to a gene: 9. This CDR3 region has 15 residues. The chain's CDR3 is CASSLGQGPQFEQFF. The CDR3 bases are TGTGCCAGCAGCTTGGGACAGGGACCCCAGTTTGAGCAGTTCTTC.

This chain connects TRBV19 to TRBJ2-1; the match to TRBD2 covers 11 bases. The CDR3 covers 15 residues. V trimming: 6 bases; J trimming: 5 bases; junction bases outside the gene matches: 6. Germline V gene lookup returns CDR1 LNHDA and CDR2 SQIVND (reference sequence). As DNA, the CDR3 is TGTGCCAGTAGGACCGGGACTAGCGGCAACAATGAGCAGTTCTTC. Its protein product is CASRTGTSGNNEQFF.

The chain recombines TRBV28 with TRBJ1-4, with 7 bases aligning to TRBD1. The CDR3 has 14 residues. Germline CDR1 reads MDHEN; CDR2 reads SYDVKM. After removal of 3 bases from V and 8 bases from J, the junction contained 6 bases not matched to a gene. The CDR3 sequence: CASSFLQGGEKLFF. The CDR3 bases are TGTGCCAGCAGTTTTTTGCAGGGGGGGGAAAAACTGTTTTTT.

The genes are TRBV6-1 and TRBJ2-1; D is undetermined. V was cut by 1 base and J by 2 bases, with 6 bases left in between. The CDR3 runs to 14 residues. CDR1 is MNHNS, CDR2 SASEGT, per germline. This CDR3 is CASSEGPTYNEQFF. In DNA, the CDR3 is TGTGCCAGCAGTGAAGGTCCAACCTACAATGAGCAGTTCTTC.